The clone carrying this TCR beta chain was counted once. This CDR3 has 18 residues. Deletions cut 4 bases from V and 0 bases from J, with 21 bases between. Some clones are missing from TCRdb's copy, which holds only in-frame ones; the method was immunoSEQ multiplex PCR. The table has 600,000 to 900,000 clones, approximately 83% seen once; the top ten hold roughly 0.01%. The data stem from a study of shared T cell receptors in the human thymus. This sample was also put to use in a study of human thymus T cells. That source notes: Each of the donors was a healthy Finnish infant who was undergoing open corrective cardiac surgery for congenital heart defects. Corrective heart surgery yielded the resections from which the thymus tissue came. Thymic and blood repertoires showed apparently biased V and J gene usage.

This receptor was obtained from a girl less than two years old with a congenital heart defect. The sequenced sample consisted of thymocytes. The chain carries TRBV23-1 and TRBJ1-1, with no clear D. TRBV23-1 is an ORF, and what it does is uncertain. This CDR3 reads CASSRSPAGKILNTEAFF. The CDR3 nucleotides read TGCGCCAGCAGTCGATCCCCAGCAGGCAAGATCTTGAACACTGAAGCTTTCTTT.